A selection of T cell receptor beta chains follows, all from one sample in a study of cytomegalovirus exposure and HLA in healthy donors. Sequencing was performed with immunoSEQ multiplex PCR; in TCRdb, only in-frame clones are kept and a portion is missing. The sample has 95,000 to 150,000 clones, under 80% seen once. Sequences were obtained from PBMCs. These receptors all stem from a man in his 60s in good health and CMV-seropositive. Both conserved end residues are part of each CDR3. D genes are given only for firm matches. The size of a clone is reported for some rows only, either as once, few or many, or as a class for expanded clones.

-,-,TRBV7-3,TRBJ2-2,TGTGCCAGCAGCTTACAGGGGAACACCGGGGAGCTGTTTTTT,CASSLQGNTGELFF
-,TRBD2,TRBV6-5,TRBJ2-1,TGTGCCAGCAGTCGACTAGCGGGTCAAGTCAATGAGCAGTTCTTC,CASSRLAGQVNEQFF
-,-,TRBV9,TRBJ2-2,TGTGCCAGCAGCTTAGACAGCACCGGGGAGCTGTTTTTT,CASSLDSTGELFF
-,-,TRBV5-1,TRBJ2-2,TGCGCCAGCAGACGGACTTCTAACGCCGGGGAGCTGTTTTTT,CASRRTSNAGELFF
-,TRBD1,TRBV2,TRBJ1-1,TGTGCCAGCAGGCGACAGGGGGCAGGTACGAACACTGAAGCTTTCTTT,CASRRQGAGTNTEAFF
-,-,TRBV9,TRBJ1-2,TGTGCCAGCAGCGCTAGGTCACAGGGAGACGCTAACTATGGCTACACCTTC,CASSARSQGDANYGYTF
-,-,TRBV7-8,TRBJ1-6,TGTGCCAGCAGCCCCGCCGGGGGAGGTAATTCACCCCTCCACTTT,CASSPAGGGNSPLHF
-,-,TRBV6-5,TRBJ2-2,TGTGCCAGCAGTTACCGTCCACTAGCAGATACCGGGGAGCTGTTTTTT,CASSYRPLADTGELFF
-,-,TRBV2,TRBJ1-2,TGTGCCCGCCGGTTCGCAGGGCATGGCTACACCTTC,CARRFAGHGYTF
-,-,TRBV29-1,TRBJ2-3,TGCAGCCGGAGGGCGGGGGATACGCAGTATTTT,CSRRAGDTQYF
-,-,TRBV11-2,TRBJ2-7,TGTGCCAGCAGCTTAGTAAGGGAGGTAGGCGAGCAGTACTTC,CASSLVREVGEQYF
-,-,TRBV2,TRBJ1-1,TGTGCCAGCATGAAGGGGGTTGGCACTGAAGCTTTCTTT,CASMKGVGTEAFF
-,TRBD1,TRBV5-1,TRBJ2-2,TGCGCCAGCAGCTTAAGGACAGGGGGCAACACCGGGGAGCTGTTTTTT,CASSLRTGGNTGELFF
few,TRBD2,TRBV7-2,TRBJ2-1,TGTGCCAGCAGCCGAGAACTAGCGGACAATGAGCAGTTCTTC,CASSRELADNEQFF
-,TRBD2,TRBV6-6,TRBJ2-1,TGTGCCAGCAGTTACGCGGGAGGGAGCGAGCAGTTCTTC,CASSYAGGSEQFF
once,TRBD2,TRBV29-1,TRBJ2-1,TGCAGCGTTGAGAGGGAACTAGCGGGCAATGAGCAGTTCTTC,CSVERELAGNEQFF
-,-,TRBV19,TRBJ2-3,TGTGCCAGTAGTATATCTTGGCCTAGCACAGATACGCAGTATTTT,CASSISWPSTDTQYF
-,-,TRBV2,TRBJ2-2,TGTGCCAGTCGGCGCGGGCCGAACACCGGGGAGCTGTTTTTT,CASRRGPNTGELFF
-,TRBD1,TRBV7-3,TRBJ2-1,TGTGCCAGCAGCTTATGGGGACAGGGGGCGAGCGATGAGCAGTTCTTC,CASSLWGQGASDEQFF
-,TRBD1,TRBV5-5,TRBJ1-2,TGTGCCAGCAGCTTGGGGGCAGGGGGAAACTATGGCTACACCTTC,CASSLGAGGNYGYTF
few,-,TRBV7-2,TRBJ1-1,TGTGCCAGCAGCTTGAATGGGGGGGATATGAACACTGAAGCTTTCTTT,CASSLNGGDMNTEAFF
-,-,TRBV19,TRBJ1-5,TGTGCCAGTAGTACTGACAGTAACAATCAGCCCCAGCATTTT,CASSTDSNNQPQHF
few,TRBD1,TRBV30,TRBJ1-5,TGTGCCTGGGGGGACAGGGGGTATCAGCCCCAGCATTTT,CAWGDRGYQPQHF
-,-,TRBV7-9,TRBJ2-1,TGTGCCAGCAGCTTAGTTATAAACCGGGGTGAGCAGTTCTTC,CASSLVINRGEQFF
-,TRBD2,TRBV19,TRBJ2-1,TGTGCCAGAGATCTTCTGGGGCTAGCGGACCTCAATGAGCAGTTCTTC,CARDLLGLADLNEQFF
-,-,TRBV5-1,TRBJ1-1,TGCGCCAGCAGCTTAGTCTATTACGGGACAACGTGGGTGAACACTGAAGCTTTCTTT,CASSLVYYGTTWVNTEAFF
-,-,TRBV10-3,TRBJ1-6,TGTGCCACGGAAGACACAGGTACTAATTCACCCCTCCACTTT,CATEDTGTNSPLHF
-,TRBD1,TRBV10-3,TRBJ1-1,TGTGCCAGCGCCCGGGACAGAGGTAACGAGGCTTTCTTT,CASARDRGNEAFF
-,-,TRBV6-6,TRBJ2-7,TGTGCCAGCAGTTACTACAGCAGAAACGAGCAGTACTTC,CASSYYSRNEQYF
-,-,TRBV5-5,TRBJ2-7,TGTGCCAGCAGCCAATGGGGCGGCGAGCAGTACTTC,CASSQWGGEQYF
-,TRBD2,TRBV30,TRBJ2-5,TGTGCCTGGAGTAGGGCGGGAGGTGGTCCCGAGACCCAGTACTTC,CAWSRAGGGPETQYF
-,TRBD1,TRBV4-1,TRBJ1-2,TGCGCCAGCAGCCAGGATGACAGGGTAAATGGCTACACCTTC,CASSQDDRVNGYTF
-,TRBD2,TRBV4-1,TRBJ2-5,TGCGCCAGCAGCCAAGATCGGGAGGGGTGGGAGACCCAGTACTTC,CASSQDREGWETQYF
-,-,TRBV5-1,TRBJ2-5,TGCGCCAGCAAACGAAACACGGGGGTGAGCGGAGAGACCCAGTACTTC,CASKRNTGVSGETQYF
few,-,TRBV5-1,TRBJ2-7,TGCGCCAGCAGCTCTTACGCCCCCCAGACAGCTTCTACCTACGAGCAGTACTTC,CASSSYAPQTASTYEQYF
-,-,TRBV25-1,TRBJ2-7,TGCGCCAGCAGTGAAACAGGGATCACCGAGCAGTACTTC,CASSETGITEQYF